Shown below are 24 T cell receptor beta chains from a single sample sequenced in a study of CD8+ T cells in alopecia areata. Following RNA extraction, reverse transcription yielded cDNA that acted as the sequencing template. TCRdb's copy holds only in-frame clones and misses some; the assay was immunoSEQ multiplex PCR. The sample has about 210,000 clones; roughly two fifths are singletons. The treatment here: oral pan-JAK inhibitor, 5-10 mg twice daily. The material was CD4+ T cells sorted from blood, obtained around week 36, from a patient treated with tofacitinib. The origin of the receptors is a human donor with alopecia areata.

This chain uses TRBV29-1 with TRBJ2-2, with D unclear. CDR3 length equals 14 residues. Germline V gives CDR1 SQVTM, CDR2 ANQGSEA. V was clipped by 6 bases and J by 0 bases, with 11 bases between them. For the CDR3, the DNA is TGCAGCGTCGCGGACGGATCGAACACCGGGGAGCTGTTTTTT. Protein: CSVADGSNTGELFF.

The CDR3 DNA is TGTGCCAGCAGCTTAGCGACTAGCGGCCTCCGGGGCAATGAGCAGTTCTTC. Translation: CASSLATSGLRGNEQFF. The genes are TRBV7-2 and TRBJ2-1, with 9 nucleotides matching TRBD2. The CDR3 runs 17 residues. Trimming removed 0 bases from V and 6 bases from J; junction bases left unmatched: 9. The V gene's germline CDR1 is SGHTA and CDR2 FQGNSA.

The J gene is TRBJ2-1, the V gene TRBV15, with 10 bases aligning to TRBD2. Looked up from germline, CDR1 is LNHNV and CDR2 is YYDKDF (reference sequence). This CDR3 is built from 18 residues. With 1 base clipped from V and 1 base from J, the junction kept 7 bases outside the gene matches. The CDR3 DNA reads TGTGCCACCAGCAGAGGCCTAGCGGGAGATAATTCCTACAATGAGCAGTTCTTC. It yields the protein CATSRGLAGDNSYNEQFF.

The rearrangement joins TRBV14 to TRBJ2-4, with 10 bases that match TRBD2. V shed 1 base, J shed 8 bases, and the junction held 8 bases outside the gene matches. CDR1 and CDR2 (germline): SGHDN, FVKESK. The CDR3 extends over 16 amino acids. Here the CDR3 reads CASSQAQREGRDIQYF. The CDR3 DNA reads TGTGCCAGCAGCCAAGCGCAGCGGGAGGGCCGGGACATTCAGTACTTC.

This clone was observed a few times. A clone one base away is much larger, so this may be a read error. The identical CDR3 is also encoded by other nucleotide sequences in the sample. This chain connects TRBV27 to TRBJ2-6; D not resolved. The CDR3 is made up of 13 amino acids. Looked up from germline, CDR1 is MNHEY and CDR2 is SMNVEV (reference sequence). The ends were cut back, 6 bases at V and 0 bases at J, with 3 bases in the middle. CDR3 nucleotides: TGTGCCAGCAGGGTCTCTGGGGCCAACGTCCTGACTTTC. This encodes CASRVSGANVLTF.

This chain uses TRBV6-6 with TRBJ2-5, with TRBD2 as a possible D gene (7 bases). Germline V gene sequence: CDR1 MNHNY, CDR2 SVGAGI (reference sequence). V dropped 8 bases and J dropped 5 bases, with 15 bases sitting between them. This CDR3 region has 13 residues. The CDR3 region has the DNA TGTGCCAGCTCCTTAGGGGGGGCCGAGACCCAGTACTTC. This sequence encodes CASSLGGAETQYF.

The chain combines TRBV28 with TRBJ2-7; D is unclear. Germline V CDR1 and CDR2: MDHEN, SYDVKM. The CDR3 is 14 amino acids. Trimming stripped 3 bases from V and 1 base from J, with 10 bases between. The CDR3 DNA reads as TGTGCCAGCAGTTTCGGGCGGCCATCCTACGAGCAGTACTTC. Protein: CASSFGRPSYEQYF.

The chain has TRBV7-2 and TRBJ1-5; maybe TRBD1 (5 bases). Germline lookup yields CDR1 SGHTA and CDR2 FQGNSA. CDR3 length equals 13 residues. Trimming cost V 5 bases and J 5 bases, with 10 bases left between them. The CDR3 sequence: CASSPGQHQPQHF. As DNA, the CDR3 is TGTGCCAGCAGCCCTGGACAACATCAGCCCCAGCATTTT. The complete variable domain, with remaining parts taken from reference TRBV7-2 and TRBJ1-5, reads GAGVSQSPSNKVTEKGKDVELRCDPISGHTALYWYRQSLGQGLEFLIYFQGNSAPDKSGLPSDRFSAERTGGSVSTLTIQRTQQEDSAVYLCASSPGQHQPQHFGDGTRLSIL.

This clone was counted a single time. V usage is TRBV2 and J usage is TRBJ2-3; a weak D match, TRBD2 (6 bases). The germline gives CDR1 SNHLY, CDR2 FYNNEI. Trimming took 6 bases from V and 4 from J, leaving 17 bases between them. The CDR3 extends over 15 amino acids. The CDR3 sequence: CASSELAKNADTQYF. Written as DNA, the CDR3 is TGTGCCAGCAGCGAACTAGCTAAGAACGCAGATACGCAGTATTTT.

The genes are TRBV6-6 and TRBJ1-4; no reliable D call. The germline CDR1 and CDR2 sequences are MNHNY and SVGAGI (reference sequence). V was shortened by 2 bases and J by 7 bases, with 11 bases between the two germline ends. The CDR3 is 14 amino acids. CDR3 region: CASSYDREGEKLFF. The DNA of the CDR3 is TGTGCCAGCAGTTACGATAGGGAGGGTGAAAAACTGTTTTTT.

This clone was detected only a few times. The V and J genes are TRBV4-3 and TRBJ2-3; D gene ambiguous. Germline V CDR1 and CDR2: LGHNA, YSLEER. This CDR3 has 13 amino acids. V gave up 0 bases and J gave up 4 bases, with 5 bases separating them. The DNA of the CDR3 is TGCGCCAGCAGCCAAGAGTGGGCAGATACGCAGTATTTT. This translates into CASSQEWADTQYF.

The CDR3 DNA is TGTGCCAGCAGCCCACAGGGATCCAACACAGATACGCAGTATTTT. Encoded protein: CASSPQGSNTDTQYF. The chain employs TRBV7-2 and TRBJ2-3; D might be TRBD1 (6 bases). The CDR3 consists of 15 residues. The V and J ends lost 5 bases and 2 bases respectively, with 14 bases between them. From germline, CDR1 is SGHTA and CDR2 FQGNSA. The complete variable domain, with remaining parts taken from reference TRBV7-2 and TRBJ2-3, reads GAGVSQSPSNKVTEKGKDVELRCDPISGHTALYWYRQSLGQGLEFLIYFQGNSAPDKSGLPSDRFSAERTGGSVSTLTIQRTQQEDSAVYLCASSPQGSNTDTQYFGPGTRLTVL.

This clone was observed once. The chain combines TRBV2 with TRBJ2-7, with 13 nucleotides matching TRBD2. The germline V gene has CDR1 SNHLY and CDR2 FYNNEI. This CDR3 is 15 amino acids long. V lost 6 bases, J lost 2 bases, and 4 bases stayed unmatched. DNA for the CDR3: TGTGCCAGCAGCGTGGGACTAGCGGGGACCTACGAGCAGTACTTC. It is translated as CASSVGLAGTYEQYF.

The genes are TRBV9 and TRBJ2-6; the D is unclear. Germline lookup yields CDR1 SGDLS and CDR2 YYNGEE. This CDR3 has 15 residues. V lost 3 bases and J 0 bases, leaving 7 bases between the germline ends. The CDR3 loop is CASSGVGSGANVLTF. CDR3 DNA: TGTGCCAGCAGCGGGGTCGGCTCTGGGGCCAACGTCCTGACTTTC. Together with reference TRBV9 and TRBJ2-6, the CDR3 gives the full variable domain: DSGVTQTPKHLITATGQRVTLRCSPRSGDLSVYWYQQSLDQGLQFLIQYYNGEERAKGNILERFSAQQFPDLHSELNLSSLELGDSALYFCASSGVGSGANVLTFGAGSRLTVL.

This clone was counted many times. This chain uses TRBV7-2 with TRBJ1-3; D is undetermined. Germline CDR1 is SGHTA and CDR2 is FQGNSA. V was cut by 8 bases and J by 0 bases, with 14 bases left in between. The CDR3 spans 15 residues. The CDR3 loop reads CASQRGINSGNTIYF. The CDR3 DNA is TGTGCCAGCCAAAGAGGGATTAACTCTGGAAACACCATATATTTT.

This clone was observed a few times. V and J are TRBV2 and TRBJ1-2; 9 positions match TRBD1. Germline CDR1 is SNHLY and CDR2 is FYNNEI. The CDR3 has 15 amino acids. The trim removed 6 bases at V and 3 bases at J, leaving 8 bases unmatched. Here the CDR3 reads CASSPGQGGHYGYTF. The CDR3 coding sequence is TGTGCCAGCAGCCCGGGACAGGGAGGCCACTATGGCTACACCTTC.

This chain joins TRBV12-5 and TRBJ2-5; 8 nucleotides agree with TRBD1. CDR1 is LGHNT, CDR2 FRNRAP, per germline. With 5 bases clipped from V and 5 bases from J, the junction kept 7 bases outside the gene matches. This CDR3 is built from 14 residues. CDR3 bases: TGTGCTAGTGGTGCCGGACAGGGACGGGAGACCCAGTACTTC. Its protein product is CASGAGQGRETQYF.

The chain links TRBV4-2 to TRBJ2-1; TRBD2 might be the D (5 bases). The CDR3 has 13 residues. In germline, CDR1 is LGHNA, CDR2 YNFKEQ. V was shortened by 3 bases and J by 6 bases, with 9 bases between the two germline ends. The CDR3: CASSQRDSNEQFF. Written as DNA, the CDR3 is TGTGCCAGCAGCCAGAGGGATAGCAATGAGCAGTTCTTC.

This chain connects TRBV2 to TRBJ1-4, with D unresolved. The CDR3 runs 14 residues. The ends were cut back, 5 bases at V and 3 bases at J, with 10 bases in the middle. Per germline, CDR1 SNHLY and CDR2 FYNNEI. CDR3 DNA sequence: TGTGCCAGCAGTATTGTAGGGCCTAATGAAAAACTGTTTTTT. This codes for CASSIVGPNEKLFF.

The chain recombines TRBV7-2 with TRBJ2-3; 7 nucleotides match TRBD2. The CDR3 totals 16 residues. The germline V gene has CDR1 SGHTA and CDR2 FQGNSA. The J segment lost 3 bases and the V segment lost 3 bases, leaving 9 bases of the junction unmatched. This CDR3 is CASSFREAGQTDTQYF. CDR3 in DNA: TGTGCCAGCAGCTTCCGGGAGGCCGGGCAGACAGATACGCAGTATTTT.

This clone was observed a few times. The V gene is TRBV27, the J gene TRBJ1-1; no reliable D call. This CDR3 comprises 9 residues. V lost 9 bases and J 8 bases, leaving 7 bases between the germline ends. Germline loops: CDR1 MNHEY, CDR2 SMNVEV (reference sequence). The CDR3 sequence: CARDMEAFF. CDR3 nucleotides: TGTGCCAGAGACATGGAAGCTTTCTTT.

V gene TRBV6-6 combines with J gene TRBJ2-1, with D tentatively TRBD2 (5 bases). Between the trimmed V and J ends, which lost 10 bases and 7 bases, there was a span of 11 bases. CDR3 length equals 11 residues. Germline loops: CDR1 MNHNY, CDR2 SVGAGI (reference sequence). Written as DNA, the CDR3 is TGTGCCACCGAGGAGCGGAATGAGCAGTTCTTC. This sequence encodes CATEERNEQFF.

This sequence joins TRBV5-1 and TRBJ2-7, with TRBD1 identical over 11 bases. Losses at the gene ends were 5 bases for V and 11 bases for J; bases not matched to a gene: 9. The CDR3 consists of 13 residues. CDR1 is SGHRS, CDR2 YFSETQ, per germline. The chain's CDR3 is CASSFGTGGTEYF. Here the CDR3 DNA reads TGCGCCAGCAGTTTCGGGACAGGGGGAACGGAGTACTTC.

The gene calls are TRBV5-1 and TRBJ2-2; no clear D gene. Germline-derived CDR1 and CDR2 are SGHRS and YFSETQ. The germline V and J ends were trimmed by 0 bases and 8 bases, with 8 bases remaining between them. This CDR3 contains 13 residues. The CDR3 region has the DNA TGCGCCAGCAGCTTGGGTAACGTTGGGGAGCTGTTTTTT. Amino acids: CASSLGNVGELFF. Using reference TRBV5-1 and TRBJ2-2 for the parts outside the CDR3, the full variable domain is KAGVTQTPRYLIKTRGQQVTLSCSPISGHRSVSWYQQTPGQGLQFLFEYFSETQRNKGNFPGRFSGRQFSNSRSEMNVSTLELGDSALYLCASSLGNVGELFFGEGSRLTVL.